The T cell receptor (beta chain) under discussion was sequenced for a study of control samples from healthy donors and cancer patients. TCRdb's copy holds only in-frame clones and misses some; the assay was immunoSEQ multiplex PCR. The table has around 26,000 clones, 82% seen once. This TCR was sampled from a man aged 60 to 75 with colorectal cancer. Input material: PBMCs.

CDR3 protein: CASSLQGGGTEAFF. The DNA of the CDR3 is TGTGCCAGCAGCCTACAGGGCGGAGGGACTGAAGCTTTCTTT. The chain recombines TRBV7-2 with TRBJ1-1; D perhaps matches TRBD1 (6 bases). V was cut by 5 bases and J by 5 bases, with 15 bases left in between. Germline V gene sequence: CDR1 SGHTA, CDR2 FQGNSA. This CDR3 has 14 amino acids.